Listed here is a single TCR beta chain. The data belong to a study of blood T cell repertoires in COVID-19. TCRdb's copy holds only in-frame clones and misses some; the assay was immunoSEQ multiplex PCR. Among roughly 100,000 clones, about four fifths were seen once, and the ten largest hold 30% to 45%. CDR1 is SGHRS, CDR2 YFSETQ, per germline. V shed 4 bases, J shed 0 bases, and the junction held 8 bases outside the gene matches. The CDR3 is made up of 16 amino acids. The chain couples TRBV5-1 to TRBJ2-3; 7 bases fit TRBD2. The sequencing input was peripheral blood. The TCR originated in a man older than 75 with acute or convalescent COVID-19. DNA of the CDR3: TGCGCCAGCAGCCCAGCCGGGACTACTAGCACAGATACGCAGTATTTT. Translated, it gives CASSPAGTTSTDTQYF.